The 6 T cell receptor beta chains below all came from one sample that was sequenced in a study of T cell changes during pregnancy in multiple sclerosis (dated by TCRdb to the late 2010s). The library relied on the immunoSEQ multiplex PCR assay. TCRdb obtained this table from immuneACCESS and retained in-frame rearrangements with V and J assigned. These tables miss some clones; where compared with another copy, unresolved V genes account for less than half of the shortfall, and the remainder is unexplained. The sample table shows just under 35,000 clones, and approximately 91% are seen once. Of the sample, 4% to 5% is held by the ten largest clones. The source material was peripheral blood, sampled in the second trimester of pregnancy. The receptor source for this set is a female donor in good health, enrolled as a control in a pregnancy study.

This clone was detected only once. The genes are TRBV19 and TRBJ1-1; the D is unclear. Trimming took 0 bases from V and 5 from J, leaving 7 bases between them. Germline V CDR1 and CDR2: LNHDA, SQIVND (reference sequence). The CDR3 is made up of 13 amino acids. CDR3 region: CASSIDYGTEAFF. The CDR3, as DNA: TGTGCCAGTAGTATAGATTACGGGACTGAAGCTTTCTTT.

This rearrangement joins TRBV7-3 to TRBJ2-3, with D perhaps matching TRBD1 (6 bases). CDR1 is SGHTA and CDR2 is FQGTGA in the germline V gene. The length of the CDR3 is 16 residues. V was cut by 2 bases and J by 0 bases, with 12 bases left in between. CDR3 residues: CASSLYPGTSTDTQYF. The CDR3 DNA is TGTGCCAGCAGCTTATATCCGGGGACAAGCACAGATACGCAGTATTTT.

This chain links TRBV25-1 with TRBJ2-4; 7 nucleotides agree with TRBD2. The CDR3 is 16 amino acids. Germline V CDR1 and CDR2: MGHDK, SYGVNS. V dropped 4 bases and J dropped 0; count of bases not matched to a gene: 6. CDR3 nucleotide sequence: TGTGCCAGCAGTGGGGAGGGGCTTCTAGCCAAAAACATTCAGTACTTC. Amino acids: CASSGEGLLAKNIQYF.

This clone appeared once. The chain couples TRBV7-6 to TRBJ2-1; 10 positions match TRBD2. The CDR3 totals 20 residues. The trim removed 10 bases at V and 0 bases at J, leaving 21 bases unmatched. Germline CDR1 SGHVS, CDR2 FNYEAQ. CDR3 coding DNA: TGTGCCACCCAACCTTGGAGGCCTAGCGGGGGACCGAGCTCCTACAATGAGCAGTTCTTC. This gives the protein CATQPWRPSGGPSSYNEQFF.

This clone appeared once. The CDR3 nucleotides read TGTGCCAGCAGCTTAACCCGAGCTGAGCAGTTCTTC. It yields the protein CASSLTRAEQFF. The J gene is TRBJ2-1, the V gene TRBV7-3; D call uncertain. V was trimmed by 0 bases and J by 9 bases, leaving 6 bases between them. The CDR3 is made up of 12 amino acids. Germline loops: CDR1 SGHTA, CDR2 FQGTGA.

The J gene is TRBJ2-4, the V gene TRBV6-1, with 7 bases fitting TRBD2. The germline V gene has CDR1 MNHNS and CDR2 SASEGT. The CDR3 has 14 amino acids. After removal of 0 bases from V and 5 bases from J, the junction contained 1 base not matched to a gene. The CDR3 is CASSEAAGENIQYF. As DNA, the CDR3 is TGTGCCAGCAGTGAAGCTGCGGGAGAAAACATTCAGTACTTC.